This TCR beta chain was recovered during a study of blood T cell repertoires in COVID-19. Study summary: Sample material is recorded as cDNA or gDNA derived from T cells, B-cell-depleted T cells, or PBMCs.

CDR3 size: 15 residues. Per germline, CDR1 SGHDT and CDR2 YYEEEE. Trimming removed 1 base at V and 1 base at J, with 8 bases between. Per the authors' pipeline: The assay estimated nucleated cells by amplifying reference gene primers. Sequenced by immunoSEQ multiplex PCR; TCRdb stores in-frame clones only, minus some. Clone size and the V and J calls come from that table; the DNA yielded D and trimming. The sample has 45,000 to 55,000 clones; approximately 85% are singletons. The specimen sequenced was peripheral blood. V gene TRBV5-6 combines with J gene TRBJ1-4; D gene uncertain. The source is a woman aged 80 or over with acute or convalescent COVID-19. The CDR3 coding sequence is TGTGCCAGCAGCTTGCTGGGAGGAACTAATGAAAAACTGTTTTTT. Translating it yields CASSLLGGTNEKLFF.